This T cell receptor beta chain was captured in a study of blood T cells in healthy people across ages (dated by TCRdb to 2014 to 2015). About the investigation overall: In model experiments, roughly one uniquely barcoded TCR beta cDNA molecule per two T cells was captured by template switching. Age-related changes in TCR beta repertoire diversity were measured in the study by deep sequencing normalized with unique cDNA molecular identifiers. Donors were grouped into four age groups: young (average approximately 15 years), middle-aged (39), aged (roughly 67) and long-lived (around 82). For two donors (one aged 18 to 30 and one aged 80 or older), the study analyzed two additional independent replicas of 1 million unique cDNA reads from the same blood draw.

Donors were 39 systemically healthy Caucasian individuals from Russia aged roughly 6 to 95 years. Ten milliliters of peripheral blood were drawn from each donor into EDTA-treated Vacutainer tubes. Ficoll-Paque density-gradient centrifugation was used to isolate PBMCs, with at least 6.5 million per sample. Trizol reagent was used to extract total RNA from the PBMCs, yielding at least 5.5 micrograms per sample. Naive CD45RAhigh/CD27high T cell percentages were measured by flow cytometry on a PBMC aliquot from every donor. Library method: 5' RACE. The sequencer was an Illumina HiSeq 2500. The second PCR ran for about 6 to 12 cycles and used a J-beta primer mix along with a sample-barcoded 5' primer. A unique molecular identifier was introduced onto each TCR beta cDNA molecule by a template-switch 5' adaptor carrying 12 random nucleotides. Each sample yielded at least 2.5 million CDR3-containing paired-end reads. First-strand cDNA synthesis was performed from all RNA using the Mint cDNA synthesis kit, with priming by a TRBC-specific oligonucleotide. Following uracil-DNA glycosylase treatment, all cDNA underwent a first 18-cycle PCR with the universal primers M1SS and BC2_uni_R. Under the source paper's analysis protocol: For normalization, 1 million high-quality reads, each with a distinct molecular identifier, were randomly selected from each sample. Reads with shared molecular identifiers were discarded instead of being binned into consensus sequences. MiTCR, run with a Q25 quality threshold and the strictest error-elimination algorithm, handled CDR3 identification, clonotype clustering and error correction. A nonparametric unseen species model using Euler transformation provided a lower-bound estimate of total TCR beta diversity. TCRdb trimmed public reads at Q25 via fastp, called clones via MiXCR and kept in-frame beta chains. Each CDR3 protein appears once, grouped with its most common genes and DNA. Here the V and J calls rest on TCRdb's processing, not on the authors' analysis. The sample table contains some 760,000 distinct CDR3 sequences; only one count was recorded for around 25% of them. Of the sample, roughly 9% is held by the ten largest clones.

As to this clonotype: Its antigen remains undetermined. Qualities for individual bases were not recorded, and no much larger clone is one base off.

What the authors observed across the whole study: As age increased, observed TCR beta diversity per million T cells dropped in a roughly linear way, and a significant reduction was already evident by age 40. Bulk unsorted PBMC profiling prevented conclusive comparison of naive and antigen-experienced compartments. Because the CMV infection status of the donors was unknown, age-related changes in expanded clonotypes may potentially have been confounded. There was a strong correlation between observed TCR beta diversity and the percentage of naive T cells measured by flow cytometry. Estimates of total diversity based on one million sequenced T cells were regarded as lower bounds and as underestimates. The long-lived group showed more naive CD4+ T cells, fewer expanded clones and increased TCR diversity than the aged group, suggesting age selection.

The CDR3 has 13 amino acids, counting the end cysteine and phenylalanine. Only the CDR3 portion is preserved as DNA: 39 bases, with reading frame beginning at the first base. The germline V gene supplies CDR1 SQVTM and CDR2 ANQGSEA. V and J lose 6 bases and 0 bases, and a span of 9 bases separates them. The sample was also linked to a second study, of T cells of mothers and their children. Per that second paper: Nine systemically healthy Caucasian individuals, comprising three mothers and their six children, were included as donors. cDNA synthesis used all of the extracted RNA, with 1.5 ug of RNA in each 15 ul reaction. In the second PCR, the M1S primer introduced both the sample barcodes and 2-4 random nucleotides. Each mother yielded over 8 million TCR beta CDR3 reads and each child 2.5 million to 3 million reads. Thymic selection similarly shapes TCR recombination output in related and unrelated pairs, with minor effect from inherited differences. Related mother-child pairs always showed normalized repertoire overlap that was slightly higher than in unrelated mother-child pairs, though the difference was never significant. Persistent microchimeric T cell clones were not detected, at a sensitivity of around 95 clones per million clonotypes. The study used deep NGS to compare TCR beta repertoires of mothers and children, seeking features distinguishing related mother-child pairs from unrelated individuals. On average, the children were roughly 10 +/- 4 years old, while the mothers were approximately 40 +/- 4 years old. After adapter ligation was performed with NEBNext reagents, the libraries were sequenced on an Illumina HiSeq 2000 with 100+100 nt paired-end reads. To prevent cross-contamination, the mother and child libraries were prepared one month apart and sequenced in separate runs. Between roughly 450,000 and 2,000,000 distinct TCR beta clonotypes were identified per donor. Naive TCR beta clonotypes were estimated from low-frequency clonotypes matched to each donor's FACS-determined naive share, without sorting.

The receptor comes from a boy aged 5-17 years in good health. Sequenced sample: blood. The sequence joins TRBV29-1 to TRBJ2-1; a confident D gene designation cannot be given. The nucleotide sequence reads as follows: TGCAGCGTCTTGAGAGTCTCCTACAATGAGCAGTTCTTC. The translation is CSVLRVSYNEQFF.